Listed below are T cell receptor beta chains from one sample, sequenced in a study of cytomegalovirus exposure and HLA in healthy donors. Measured with immunoSEQ multiplex PCR; TCRdb has only the in-frame clones, and not every one. This table has 95,000 to 100,000 clones, about 83% appearing once. The specimen was PBMCs. Source of these receptors: a man in his 60s in good health and CMV-seropositive. Both conserved end residues are part of each CDR3. The order of the fields is J gene, clone size, V gene, D gene, CDR3 protein, CDR3 DNA. The D gene is left open where the match is weak. Clone sizes are given selectively: once, few, many, or a class where the clone is expanded.

TRBJ2-2 | NA | TRBV13 | TRBD2 | CASSLVSGELLF | TGTGCCAGCAGCTTAGTGAGCGGGGAGCTGCTTTTT
TRBJ2-5 | NA | TRBV2 | TRBD2 | CATRASGKQETQYF | TGTGCAACCCGGGCTAGCGGGAAACAAGAGACCCAGTACTTC
TRBJ2-2 | NA | TRBV10-3 | TRBD1 | CASYPGQGNSGELFF | TGTGCCAGCTACCCTGGACAGGGGAACTCCGGGGAGCTGTTTTTT
TRBJ2-7 | NA | TRBV6-5 | TRBD2 | CASSKTSGSWEQYF | TGTGCCAGCAGTAAGACTAGCGGGTCTTGGGAGCAGTACTTC
TRBJ2-2 | NA | TRBV7-2 | NA | CASSPLRQDTGELFF | TGTGCCAGCAGCCCCCTTCGGCAGGACACCGGGGAGCTGTTTTTT
TRBJ1-1 | few | TRBV10-3 | TRBD1 | CAITPGDRNTEAFF | TGTGCCATCACGCCTGGGGACAGGAACACTGAAGCTTTCTTT
TRBJ1-1 | once | TRBV29-1 | NA | CSAGGEQNTEAFF | TGCAGCGCCGGCGGGGAGCAGAACACTGAAGCTTTCTTT
TRBJ2-7 | NA | TRBV5-6 | NA | CASSLYRYEQYF | TGTGCCAGCAGCTTGTATAGATACGAGCAGTACTTC
TRBJ2-7 | NA | TRBV19 | TRBD2 | CASSMGGLGYEQYF | TGTGCCAGTAGTATGGGAGGGCTTGGATACGAGCAGTACTTC
TRBJ2-7 | NA | TRBV14 | NA | CASSQPGIYEQYF | TGTGCCAGCAGCCAACCGGGAATCTACGAGCAGTACTTC
TRBJ1-5 | NA | TRBV6-1 | NA | CASSGTPGTPYSNQPQHF | TGTGCCAGCAGTGGAACTCCCGGGACACCTTATAGCAATCAGCCCCAGCATTTT
TRBJ2-7 | NA | TRBV2 | TRBD2 | CASSASGGALYEQYF | TGTGCCAGCAGCGCCAGCGGGGGGGCCCTCTACGAGCAGTACTTC
TRBJ2-5 | NA | TRBV6-6 | NA | CASRSRGGQSQETQYF | TGTGCCAGCAGGTCCCGGGGAGGCCAATCTCAAGAGACCCAGTACTTC
TRBJ1-1 | NA | TRBV6-5 | NA | CASSELMRTEAFF | TGTGCCAGCAGTGAATTGATGAGGACTGAAGCTTTCTTT
TRBJ2-7 | NA | TRBV7-9 | NA | CSSSLRGLLYEQYF | TGTTCCAGCAGCTTAAGAGGACTGCTTTACGAGCAGTACTTC
TRBJ1-1 | few | TRBV27 | NA | CASAPVLNTEAFF | TGTGCCAGCGCTCCAGTGCTGAACACTGAAGCTTTCTTT